These T cell receptor beta chains were read from a single sample in a study of T cell repertoires in aging, cancer and after chemotherapy. MiXCR was run by TCRdb on the multiplex PCR reads, yielding one entry per CDR3 protein. The profile shows about 12,000 distinct CDR3 sequences, under 35% of them singletons. The sample consisted of blood. Receptors originate from a human donor in good health. The donor label of this sample is uncertain. Each CDR3 is given with its conserved first and last residue. A D gene is named only where the DNA matches it firmly. The size of a clone is reported for some rows only, either as once, few or many, or as a class for expanded clones.

V,size,length,J,D,CDR3,DNA
TRBV28,.,11,TRBJ2-7,.,CASSLKYEQYF,TGTGCCAGCAGCCTTAAATACGAGCAGTACTTC
TRBV6-6,.,14,TRBJ1-2,TRBD1,CASRPTGEHYGYTF,TGTGCCAGCAGACCGACAGGGGAACACTATGGCTACACCTTC
TRBV29-1,medium-sized,13,TRBJ2-7,.,CSVGKGASYEQYF,TGCAGCGTTGGGAAAGGGGCCTCCTACGAGCAGTACTTC
TRBV5-7,.,15,TRBJ1-6,TRBD1,CASSVPGTGPSPLHF,TGTGCCAGCAGCGTACCCGGGACAGGGCCATCACCCCTCCACTTT
TRBV11-1,few,16,TRBJ2-1,TRBD2,CASSPGSGANYNEQFF,TGTGCCAGCAGCCCCGGTAGCGGGGCAAACTACAATGAGCAGTTCTTC
TRBV6-4,few,14,TRBJ2-3,.,CASSVSDSTDTQYF,TGTGCCAGCAGCGTCTCGGATAGCACAGATACGCAGTATTTT
TRBV6-5,.,13,TRBJ2-7,.,CAISPGSSYEQYF,TGTGCCATCAGTCCCGGGTCCTCCTACGAGCAGTACTTC
TRBV19,.,15,TRBJ1-6,TRBD1,CASSLARGLDLPLHF,TGTGCCAGTAGTCTTGCCAGGGGGCTTGATTTACCCCTCCACTTT
TRBV6-1,.,12,TRBJ2-1,.,CVSSESRGEQFF,TGTGTCAGCAGTGAGAGTAGGGGGGAGCAGTTCTTC
TRBV13,medium-sized,13,TRBJ2-7,TRBD1,CASSPRGTYEQYF,TGTGCCAGCAGCCCCAGGGGGACCTACGAGCAGTACTTC
TRBV15,.,14,TRBJ2-7,.,CATSRDLIGGEQYF,TGTGCCACCAGCAGAGATTTGATAGGGGGCGAGCAGTACTTC
TRBV19,.,13,TRBJ1-2,TRBD1,CASSSQGIHGYTF,TGTGCCAGTAGTTCACAGGGGATCCATGGCTACACCTTC
TRBV29-1,medium-sized,12,TRBJ2-3,TRBD1,CSQRTGSDTQYF,TGCAGCCAAAGGACAGGGTCAGATACGCAGTATTTT
TRBV19,medium-sized,12,TRBJ1-6,.,CASSIWRSPLHF,TGTGCCAGTAGTATTTGGCGTTCACCCCTCCACTTT
TRBV6-6,few,16,TRBJ1-4,.,CASSYKFTGRDEKLFF,TGTGCCAGCAGTTATAAGTTTACAGGACGAGATGAAAAACTGTTTTTT
TRBV15,.,12,TRBJ2-1,.,CATSKMDNEQFF,TGTGCCACCAGCAAAATGGACAATGAGCAGTTCTTC
TRBV10-3,.,13,TRBJ1-1,.,CAISVAEESEAFF,TGTGCCATCAGTGTCGCAGAGGAGTCTGAAGCTTTCTTT
TRBV19,few,13,TRBJ1-2,.,CASSALEEWGYTF,TGTGCCAGTAGTGCCCTGGAGGAGTGGGGCTACACCTTC
TRBV10-1,.,15,TRBJ2-7,.,CASSESLGATYEQYF,TGCGCCAGCAGTGAGTCTTTAGGGGCCACCTACGAGCAGTACTTC
TRBV7-6,few,14,TRBJ2-7,.,CASSLVNPFYEQYF,TGTGCCAGCAGCTTAGTGAATCCCTTCTACGAGCAGTACTTC
TRBV13,few,15,TRBJ2-1,.,CASSVNPRTYNEQFF,TGTGCCAGCAGCGTAAACCCTCGGACTTACAATGAGCAGTTCTTC
TRBV6-1,medium-sized,15,TRBJ1-5,.,CASSEAGGLSQPQHF,TGTGCCAGCAGTGAAGCGGGGGGGCTAAGTCAGCCCCAGCATTTT
TRBV12-3/TRBV12-4,few,14,TRBJ2-7,.,CASSLALRQYEQYF,TGTGCCAGCAGTTTAGCGCTGAGGCAGTACGAGCAGTACTTC
TRBV9,.,15,TRBJ2-2,.,CASSVGRGNTGELFF,TGTGCCAGCAGCGTCGGACGGGGGAACACCGGGGAGCTGTTTTTT
TRBV7-6,.,14,TRBJ2-3,.,CASSLARDTDTQYF,TGTGCCAGCAGCTTAGCCAGGGACACAGATACGCAGTATTTT
TRBV6-5,.,14,TRBJ1-1,.,CASSTRGGSGGAFF,TGTGCCAGCAGCACTCGGGGGGGGAGCGGGGGAGCTTTCTTT
TRBV20-1,.,13,TRBJ1-4,.,CSARVAVSEKLFF,TGCAGTGCTAGAGTGGCTGTCTCCGAAAAACTGTTTTTT
TRBV7-9,once,15,TRBJ1-3,.,CASSFPGRLGNTIYF,TGTGCCAGCAGCTTCCCCGGGCGCCTTGGAAACACCATATATTTT
TRBV27,few,14,TRBJ1-3,TRBD1,CASGDSYDGNTIYF,TGTGCCAGCGGGGACAGCTACGACGGAAACACCATATATTTT
TRBV18,.,17,TRBJ2-3,TRBD1,CASSPIDRDPFTDTQYF,TGTGCCAGCTCACCAATAGACAGGGACCCGTTCACAGATACGCAGTATTTT
TRBV11-1,.,15,TRBJ2-5,TRBD2,CASSLWGGGQETQYF,TGTGCCAGCAGCCTATGGGGGGGGGGCCAAGAGACCCAGTACTTC